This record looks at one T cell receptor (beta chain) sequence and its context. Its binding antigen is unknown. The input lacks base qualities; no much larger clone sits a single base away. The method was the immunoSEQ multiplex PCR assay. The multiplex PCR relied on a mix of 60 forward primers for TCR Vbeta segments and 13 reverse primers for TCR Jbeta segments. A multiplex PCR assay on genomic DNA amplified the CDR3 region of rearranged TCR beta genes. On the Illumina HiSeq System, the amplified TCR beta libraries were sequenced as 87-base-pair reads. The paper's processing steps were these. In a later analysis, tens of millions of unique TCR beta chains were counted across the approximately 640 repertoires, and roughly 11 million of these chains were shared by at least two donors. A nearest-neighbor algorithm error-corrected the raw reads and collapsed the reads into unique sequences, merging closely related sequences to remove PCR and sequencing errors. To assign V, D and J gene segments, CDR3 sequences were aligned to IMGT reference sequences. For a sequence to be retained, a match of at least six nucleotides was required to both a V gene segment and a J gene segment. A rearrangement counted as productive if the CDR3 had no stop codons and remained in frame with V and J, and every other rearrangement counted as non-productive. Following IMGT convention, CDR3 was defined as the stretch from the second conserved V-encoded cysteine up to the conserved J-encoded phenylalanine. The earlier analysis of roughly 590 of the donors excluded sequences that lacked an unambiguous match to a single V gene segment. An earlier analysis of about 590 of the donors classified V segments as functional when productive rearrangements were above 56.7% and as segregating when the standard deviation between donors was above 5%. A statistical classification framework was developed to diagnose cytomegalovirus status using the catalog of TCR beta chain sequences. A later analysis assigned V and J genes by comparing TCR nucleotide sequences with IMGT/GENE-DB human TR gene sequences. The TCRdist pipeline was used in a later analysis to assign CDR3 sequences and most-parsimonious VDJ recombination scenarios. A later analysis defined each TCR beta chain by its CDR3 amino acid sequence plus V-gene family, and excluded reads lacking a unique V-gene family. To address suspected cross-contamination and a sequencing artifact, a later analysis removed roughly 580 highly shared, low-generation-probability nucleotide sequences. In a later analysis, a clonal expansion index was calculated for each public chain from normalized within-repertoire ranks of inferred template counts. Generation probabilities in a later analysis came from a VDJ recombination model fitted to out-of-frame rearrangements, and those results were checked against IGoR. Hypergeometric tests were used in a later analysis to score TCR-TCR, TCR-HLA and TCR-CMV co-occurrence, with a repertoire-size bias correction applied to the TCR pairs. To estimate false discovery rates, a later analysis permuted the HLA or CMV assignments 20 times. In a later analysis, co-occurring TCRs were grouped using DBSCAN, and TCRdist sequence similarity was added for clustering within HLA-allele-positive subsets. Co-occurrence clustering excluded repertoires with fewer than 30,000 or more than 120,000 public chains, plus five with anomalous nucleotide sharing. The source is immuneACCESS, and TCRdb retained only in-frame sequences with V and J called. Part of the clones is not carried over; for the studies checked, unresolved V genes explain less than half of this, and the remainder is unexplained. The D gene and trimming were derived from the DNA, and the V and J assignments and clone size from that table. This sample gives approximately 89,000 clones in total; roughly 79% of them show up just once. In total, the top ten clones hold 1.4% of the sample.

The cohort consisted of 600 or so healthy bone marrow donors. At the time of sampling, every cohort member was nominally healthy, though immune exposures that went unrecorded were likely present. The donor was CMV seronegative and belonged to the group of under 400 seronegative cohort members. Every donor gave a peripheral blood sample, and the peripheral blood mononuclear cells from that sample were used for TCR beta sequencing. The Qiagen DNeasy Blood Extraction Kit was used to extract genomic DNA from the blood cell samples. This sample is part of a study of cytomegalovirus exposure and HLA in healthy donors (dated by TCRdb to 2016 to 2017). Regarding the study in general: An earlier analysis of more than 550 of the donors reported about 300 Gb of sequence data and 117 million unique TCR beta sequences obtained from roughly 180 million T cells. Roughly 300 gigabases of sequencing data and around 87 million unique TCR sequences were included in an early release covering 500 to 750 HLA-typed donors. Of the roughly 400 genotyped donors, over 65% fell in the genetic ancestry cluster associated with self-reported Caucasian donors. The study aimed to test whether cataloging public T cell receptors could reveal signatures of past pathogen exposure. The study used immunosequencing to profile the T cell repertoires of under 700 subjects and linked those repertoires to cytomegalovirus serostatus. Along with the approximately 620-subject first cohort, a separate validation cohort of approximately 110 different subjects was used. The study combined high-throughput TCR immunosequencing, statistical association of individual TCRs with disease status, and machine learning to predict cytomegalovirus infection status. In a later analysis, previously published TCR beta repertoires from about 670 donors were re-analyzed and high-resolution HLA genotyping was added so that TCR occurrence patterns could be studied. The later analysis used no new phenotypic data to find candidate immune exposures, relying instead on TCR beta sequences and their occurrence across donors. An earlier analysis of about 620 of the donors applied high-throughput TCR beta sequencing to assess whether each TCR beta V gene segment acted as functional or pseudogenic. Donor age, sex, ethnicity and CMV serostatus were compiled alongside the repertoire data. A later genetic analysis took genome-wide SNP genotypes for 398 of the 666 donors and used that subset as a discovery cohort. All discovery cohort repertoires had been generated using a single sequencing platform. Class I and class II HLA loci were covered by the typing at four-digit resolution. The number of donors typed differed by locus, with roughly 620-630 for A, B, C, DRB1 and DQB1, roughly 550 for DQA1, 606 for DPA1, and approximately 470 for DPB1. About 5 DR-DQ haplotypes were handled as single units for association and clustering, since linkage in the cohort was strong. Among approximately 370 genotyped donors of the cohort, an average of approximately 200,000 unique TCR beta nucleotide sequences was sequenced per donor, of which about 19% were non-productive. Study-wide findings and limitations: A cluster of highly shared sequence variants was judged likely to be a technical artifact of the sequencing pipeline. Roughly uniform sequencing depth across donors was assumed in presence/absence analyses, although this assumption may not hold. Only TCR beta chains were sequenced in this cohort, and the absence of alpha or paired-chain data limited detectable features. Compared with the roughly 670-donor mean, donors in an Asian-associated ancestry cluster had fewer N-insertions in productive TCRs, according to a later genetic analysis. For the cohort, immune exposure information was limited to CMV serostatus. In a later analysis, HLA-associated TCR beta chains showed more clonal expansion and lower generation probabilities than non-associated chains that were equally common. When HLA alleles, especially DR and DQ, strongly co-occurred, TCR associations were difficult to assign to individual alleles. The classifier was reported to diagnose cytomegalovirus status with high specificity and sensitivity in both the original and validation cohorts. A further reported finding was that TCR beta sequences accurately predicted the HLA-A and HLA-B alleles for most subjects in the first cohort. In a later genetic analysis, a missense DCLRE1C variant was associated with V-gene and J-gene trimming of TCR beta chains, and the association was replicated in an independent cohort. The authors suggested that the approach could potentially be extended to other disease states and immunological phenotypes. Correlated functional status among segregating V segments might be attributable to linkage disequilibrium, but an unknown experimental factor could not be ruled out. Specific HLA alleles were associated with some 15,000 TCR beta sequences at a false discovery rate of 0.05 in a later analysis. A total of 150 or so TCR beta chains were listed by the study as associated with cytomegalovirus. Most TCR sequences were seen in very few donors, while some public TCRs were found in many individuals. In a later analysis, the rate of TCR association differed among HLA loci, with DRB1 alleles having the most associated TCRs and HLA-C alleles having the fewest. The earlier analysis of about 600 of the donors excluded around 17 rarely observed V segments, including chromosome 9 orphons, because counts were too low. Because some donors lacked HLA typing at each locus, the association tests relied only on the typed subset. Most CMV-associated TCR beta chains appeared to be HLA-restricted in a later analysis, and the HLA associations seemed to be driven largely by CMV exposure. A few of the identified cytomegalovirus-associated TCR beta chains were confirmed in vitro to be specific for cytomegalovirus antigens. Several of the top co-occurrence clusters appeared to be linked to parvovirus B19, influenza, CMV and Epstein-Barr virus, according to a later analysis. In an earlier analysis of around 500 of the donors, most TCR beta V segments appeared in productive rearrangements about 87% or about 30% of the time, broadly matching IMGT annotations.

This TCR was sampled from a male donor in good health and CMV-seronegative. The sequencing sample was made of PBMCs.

The CDR3 protein sequence reads: CASSPRQDNQPQHF. The bases read TGTGCCAGCAGCCCCCGACAGGACAATCAGCCCCAGCATTTT. This chain joins TRBV9 to TRBJ1-5, and TRBD1 may be the D gene, going by 6 matching bases. The CDR3 holds 14 amino acids from the cysteine to the phenylalanine. Only the CDR3 DNA is retained, 42 bases long and in frame from the first base. Via the germline V gene, CDR1 is SGDLS and CDR2 YYNGEE. The V end loses 4 bases and the J end loses 3 bases, and a stretch of 11 bases separates them.